These 32 T cell receptor beta chains came from one sample sequenced in a study of blood T cells in healthy people across ages. Then a second PCR, running about 6 to 12 cycles, was carried out with a sample-barcoded 5' primer and a J-beta primer mix. Each CDR3 protein gets one entry after TCRdb re-called the 5' RACE reads with MiXCR. The sample has fewer than 2,000,000 distinct CDR3 sequences; about 31% are singletons. The sample was blood. The receptors stem from a woman aged 25 to 39 in good health.

V is TRBV10-3 and J is TRBJ2-6; D not resolved. Germline values: CDR1 ENHRY, CDR2 SYGVKD. V lost 3 bases to trimming and J lost 0 bases, with 12 bases between them. CDR3 size: 17 residues. The CDR3 sequence: CAISDLRAFSGANVLTF. DNA of the CDR3: TGTGCCATCAGTGATCTTAGAGCGTTCTCTGGGGCCAACGTCCTGACTTTC.

This clonotype turned up a few times. The CDR3 DNA sequence: TGTGCCAGCACGGGACTAGCGGGAGGACCTAGCACAGATACGCAGTATTTT. It yields the protein CASTGLAGGPSTDTQYF. The gene calls are TRBV4-2 and TRBJ2-3, with TRBD2 matching 15 bases. The CDR3 spans 17 residues. The germline CDR1 and CDR2 sequences are LGHNA and YNFKEQ. V lost 7 bases, J lost 0 bases, and 5 bases stayed unmatched.

The chain joins TRBV11-2 to TRBJ2-5; D uncertain. The germline V and J ends were trimmed by 2 bases and 7 bases, with 11 bases remaining between them. From germline, CDR1 is SGHAT and CDR2 FQNNGV. CDR3 size: 13 residues. The chain's CDR3 is CASSLTFSGTQYF. CDR3 nucleotides: TGTGCCAGCAGCTTAACATTTTCGGGGACCCAGTACTTC.

Points on this clonotype: One end of the junction varies from germline; a read error may be responsible. The chain combines TRBV24-1 with TRBJ2-1; 7 bases align to TRBD1. Looked up from germline, CDR1 is KGHDR and CDR2 is SFDVKD. The CDR3 totals 18 residues. The CDR3 DNA follows: TGTGCCACCAGTGACCAGACAGGGATTCATGGCTCCTACAATGAGCGGTTCTTC. Its protein product is CATSDQTGIHGSYNERFF.

The table lists this clonotype with a few counts. The chain is built from TRBV5-1 and TRBJ2-7; the D is unclear. Per germline, CDR1 SGHRS and CDR2 YFSETQ. Trimming left V 4 bases short and J 3 bases short, with 20 bases between. The CDR3 loop spans 16 amino acids. The chain's CDR3 is CASSPSDGVSVYEQYF. DNA for the CDR3: TGCGCCAGCAGCCCCTCGGACGGAGTTTCAGTCTACGAGCAGTACTTC.

On this clonotype itself: Sequence at one end of the junction differs from germline and may be a read error. This sequence joins TRBV6-2 or TRBV6-3 and TRBJ2-5; 8 positions match TRBD2. Germline CDR1 and CDR2: MNHEY and SVGEGT. This CDR3 is built from 13 residues. The DNA for the CDR3 is TGTGCCAGCAATTACGGGAGGGGCTCGACCCAGTACTTC. Its protein is CASNYGRGSTQYF.

This rearrangement joins TRBV6-6 to TRBJ1-5, with TRBD1 matching 9 bases. The CDR3 has 17 amino acids. The ends lost 3 bases at V and 5 bases at J; junction bases unmatched: 11. The germline V gene encodes CDR1 MNHNY and CDR2 SVGAGI (reference sequence). CDR3 bases: TGTGCCAGCAGTTATTCCCCAGTCGACAGGGGGGATCAGCCCCAGCATTTT. Its translation is CASSYSPVDRGDQPQHF.

This clonotype came up a few times. The chain links TRBV7-2 to TRBJ2-1, with a tentative D call TRBD2 (6 bases). The CDR3 loop spans 17 amino acids. Germline V lookup: CDR1 SGHTA, CDR2 FQGNSA. Trimming took off 5 bases at V and 3 bases at J, with 20 bases between the two ends. CDR3 sequence reads: CASSPNLGPAGYNEQFF. CDR3 DNA sequence: TGTGCCAGCAGCCCGAACCTCGGCCCAGCGGGCTACAATGAGCAGTTCTTC.

The chain has TRBV4-2 and TRBJ1-1; D gene uncertain. Germline CDR1 is LGHNA and CDR2 is YNFKEQ. V dropped 0 bases and J dropped 10 bases, with 15 bases sitting between them. CDR3 size: 14 residues. CDR3 amino acids: CASSQDAGPFSAFF. CDR3 sequence (DNA): TGTGCCAGCAGCCAAGATGCCGGGCCCTTTTCAGCTTTCTTT.

The table lists this clonotype with many counts. The chain couples TRBV2 to TRBJ1-6; no clear D. Germline V lookup: CDR1 SNHLY, CDR2 FYNNEI. Trimming stripped 4 bases from V and 1 base from J, with 8 bases between. The CDR3 runs to 15 residues. The DNA of the CDR3 is TGTGCCAGCAGTGGGCTGGGTTCCTATAATTCACCCCTCCACTTT. Its translation is CASSGLGSYNSPLHF.

A remark on this clonotype: The junction does not match germline at one end; this may be a read error. The chain is built from TRBV7-9 and TRBJ2-4; D perhaps matches TRBD1 (5 bases). The J call may be mistaken, given a closer DNA end match to TRBJ2-7. Germline CDR1 is SEHNR and CDR2 is FQNEAQ (reference sequence). The CDR3 runs 15 residues. The chain's CDR3 is CGSSLVRGRLYEQYF. The CDR3 DNA sequence: TGTGGCAGCAGCTTAGTTAGGGGTCGACTTTACGAGCAGTACTTC.

The V gene is TRBV29-1, the J gene TRBJ2-3, with 9 nucleotides matching TRBD2. This CDR3 has 15 residues. CDR1 is SQVTM, CDR2 ANQGSEA, per germline. V trimming: 3 bases; J trimming: 2 bases; junction bases outside the gene matches: 6. CDR3 protein: CSVDGSGGYTDTQYF. CDR3 in DNA: TGCAGCGTTGACGGGAGCGGGGGGTACACAGATACGCAGTATTTT.

The V call is TRBV7-2, the J call TRBJ2-1, with 9 bases fitting TRBD2. This CDR3 comprises 15 residues. Germline V CDR1 and CDR2: SGHTA, FQGNSA. The V and J ends lost 7 bases and 2 bases, in that order; junction bases with no gene match: 6. The CDR3 DNA is TGTGCCAGCAACTCGGTAGCGGGGGCCTACAATGAGCAGTTCTTC. Its translation is CASNSVAGAYNEQFF.

The gene calls are TRBV7-8 and TRBJ1-1; tentatively, D is TRBD1 (5 bases). The CDR3 runs 15 residues. The germline V and J ends were trimmed by 0 bases and 5 bases, with 13 bases remaining between them. Per germline, CDR1 SGHVS and CDR2 FQNEAQ. The CDR3 DNA follows: TGTGCCAGCAGCTTAGCTGTCAGGGTCGGGACTGAAGCTTTCTTT. Translating gives CASSLAVRVGTEAFF.

This clonotype was seen only a few times. The chain recombines TRBV5-6 with TRBJ2-5, with 11 bases matching TRBD2. CDR3 length equals 16 residues. Germline V gene sequence: CDR1 SGHDT, CDR2 YYEEEE. The ends lost 3 bases at V and 2 bases at J; junction bases unmatched: 6. DNA for the CDR3: TGTGCCAGCAGCTCGCCGCGGACTAGCGGGCAAGAGACCCAGTACTTC. It specifies CASSSPRTSGQETQYF. The full variable domain, its missing parts supplied by reference TRBV5-6 and TRBJ2-5, is DAGVTQSPTHLIKTRGQQVTLRCSPKSGHDTVSWYQQALGQGPQFIFQYYEEEERQRGNFPDRFSGHQFPNYSSELNVNALLLGDSALYLCASSSPRTSGQETQYFGPGTRLLVL.

This clonotype was counted only a few times. The CDR3 protein is CASSPLSAKETQYF. The CDR3 nucleotides are TGTGCCAGCAGCCCACTTAGCGCCAAAGAGACCCAGTACTTC. The gene calls are TRBV14 and TRBJ2-5, with D tentatively TRBD2 (5 bases). This CDR3 is built from 14 residues. V lost 4 bases and J lost 3, with 12 bases in between. Germline loops: CDR1 SGHDN, CDR2 FVKESK. Full variable domain (rest looked up from reference TRBV14 and TRBJ2-5): EAGVTQFPSHSVIEKGQTVTLRCDPISGHDNLYWYRRVMGKEIKFLLHFVKESKQDESGMPNNRFLAERTGGTYSTLKVQPAELEDSGVYFCASSPLSAKETQYFGPGTRLLVL.

With regard to this clonotype: A junction boundary mismatches the germline segment, possibly from a read error. The gene calls are TRBV7-2 and TRBJ2-3; D gene unclear. CDR1 is SGHTA and CDR2 is FQGNSA in the germline V gene. The CDR3 spans 14 residues. The CDR3 reads CASSFWVDTDTQYF. CDR3 DNA sequence: TGTGCCAGTAGCTTCTGGGTCGACACAGATACGCAGTATTTT.

This chain links TRBV6-1 with TRBJ2-7; a possible D gene is TRBD2 (6 bases). Germline lookup yields CDR1 MNHNS and CDR2 SASEGT. V lost 6 bases and J 6 bases, leaving 12 bases between the germline ends. This CDR3 region has 12 residues. CDR3 in DNA: TGTGCCAGCAGAATTAAGGGAGGCGAGCAGTACTTC. This sequence encodes CASRIKGGEQYF.

This clonotype was detected a few times. The chain has TRBV6-2 or TRBV6-3 and TRBJ1-1; D ambiguous. There are 13 residues in the CDR3. Per the germline V gene, CDR1 is MNHEY and CDR2 is SVGEGT. The V gene lost 7 bases and the J gene lost 6 bases, with 15 bases spanning the gap. Here the CDR3 reads CASIITGSAEAFF. CDR3 nucleotides: TGTGCCAGCATCATTACGGGCTCCGCTGAAGCTTTCTTT.

This clonotype showed up just once. The V call is TRBV7-2, the J call TRBJ1-2; D remains unclear. Trimming pared 5 bases from V and 6 bases from J, leaving 16 bases between. Germline V gene lookup returns CDR1 SGHTA and CDR2 FQGNSA. CDR3 size: 14 residues. This chain's CDR3 is CASSPRTGVDGYTF. CDR3 nucleotide sequence: TGTGCCAGCAGCCCCAGGACGGGCGTGGATGGCTACACCTTC.

On this clonotype: A read error may account for a junction end that differs from germline. The chain carries TRBV4-1 and TRBJ2-1; TRBD1 matches at 8 bases. The CDR3 is made up of 13 amino acids. Germline-derived CDR1 and CDR2 are MGHRA and YSYEKL. The CDR3: CAGSQGPGGLEFF. For the CDR3, the DNA is TGCGCCGGCAGCCAAGGCCCAGGGGGCTTGGAGTTCTTC.

This clonotype was counted a few times. The CDR3 nucleotides read TGCGCCAGCAGCCAAGATGCGGCTAGCGGGGGAAGGGAGACCCAGTACTTC. This translates into CASSQDAASGGRETQYF. V and J are TRBV4-1 and TRBJ2-5, with 10 bases that match TRBD2. The CDR3 runs 17 residues. Germline trimming cut 0 bases from V and 5 bases from J; bases unmatched to any gene: 9. CDR1 and CDR2 from the germline V gene are MGHRA and YSYEKL.

The gene calls are TRBV5-5 and TRBJ1-1; D is unclear. The CDR3 is made up of 12 amino acids. Germline V gives CDR1 SGHKS, CDR2 YYEKEE (reference sequence). The germline V and J ends were trimmed by 5 bases and 8 bases, with 13 bases remaining between them. The CDR3 protein is CASSRYGGEAFF. The CDR3 DNA is TGTGCCAGCAGTCGATACGGAGGGGAAGCTTTCTTT.

This clonotype appeared many times. The rearrangement joins TRBV7-2 to TRBJ2-1; TRBD2 aligns across 7 bases. V gave up 5 bases and J gave up 14 bases; unmatched junction bases: 21. The CDR3 extends over 16 amino acids. Germline CDR1 SGHTA, CDR2 FQGNSA. This chain's CDR3 is CASSPLGSLADPWKFF. The CDR3 DNA reads TGTGCCAGCAGCCCGCTAGGAAGTCTAGCGGACCCATGGAAGTTCTTC.

This chain joins TRBV30 and TRBJ1-1; D is undetermined. The length of the CDR3 is 13 residues. Germline loops: CDR1 GTSNPN, CDR2 SVGIG (reference sequence). Trimming left V 2 bases short and J 0 bases short, with 7 bases between. Here the CDR3 DNA reads TGTGCCTGGAGTTTAGGGTTGAACACTGAAGCTTTCTTT. It translates to CAWSLGLNTEAFF.

The chain links TRBV28 to TRBJ2-7; TRBD1 is a possible D gene (6 bases). This CDR3 spans 14 amino acids. Trimming shortened V by 3 bases and J by 3 bases, and 12 bases separated the two germline ends. Germline CDR1 reads MDHEN; CDR2 reads SYDVKM. The CDR3 sequence is CASSFEGQGYEQYF. CDR3 in DNA: TGTGCCAGCAGTTTTGAGGGACAAGGCTACGAGCAGTACTTC.

The chain links TRBV30 to TRBJ1-2; unclear D gene. Germline assignment: CDR1 GTSNPN and CDR2 SVGIG (reference sequence). The V and J ends lost 8 bases and 5 bases respectively, with 15 bases between them. This CDR3 comprises 12 residues. The CDR3 sequence is CASKEGRYGYTF. The CDR3 DNA follows: TGTGCCAGCAAGGAGGGCCGATATGGCTACACCTTC.

CDR3 DNA sequence: TGTGCCAGCAGCTTGGAGCACTCCGAGCAGTACTTC. Protein product: CASSLEHSEQYF. The V call is TRBV5-6, the J call TRBJ2-7; no clear D gene. Germline V gene data show CDR1 as SGHDT and CDR2 as YYEEEE. The CDR3 consists of 12 residues. The V gene lost 0 bases and the J gene lost 6 bases, with 7 bases spanning the gap.

This clonotype showed up just a few times. V gene TRBV14 combines with J gene TRBJ2-1; 7 nucleotides match TRBD1. CDR1 is SGHDN and CDR2 is FVKESK in the germline V gene. The CDR3 length is 16 residues. Losses at the gene ends were 4 bases for V and 7 bases for J; bases not matched to a gene: 13. Here the CDR3 DNA reads TGTGCCAGCAGCCCAACCACAGGGGCGTATAGGAATGAGCAGTTCTTC. Residues: CASSPTTGAYRNEQFF. Drawing the rest from reference TRBV14 and TRBJ2-1, the complete variable domain is EAGVTQFPSHSVIEKGQTVTLRCDPISGHDNLYWYRRVMGKEIKFLLHFVKESKQDESGMPNNRFLAERTGGTYSTLKVQPAELEDSGVYFCASSPTTGAYRNEQFFGPGTRLTVL.

This chain connects TRBV27 to TRBJ2-7; 7 bases map to TRBD1. V gave up 1 base and J gave up 3 bases; unmatched junction bases: 6. The CDR3 is made up of 15 amino acids. Germline loops: CDR1 MNHEY, CDR2 SMNVEV (reference sequence). CDR3 residues: CASSLLRQGDYEQYF. Here the CDR3 DNA reads TGTGCCAGCAGTTTATTGAGGCAGGGGGACTACGAGCAGTACTTC.

V is TRBV7-9 and J is TRBJ2-7, with 11 bases matching TRBD2. The DNA end is more similar to TRBJ2-5, so the J call may be wrong. CDR1 and CDR2 from the germline V gene are SEHNR and FQNEAQ (reference sequence). This CDR3 region has 20 residues. CDR3 DNA: TGTGCCAGCAGCTCGGTAGCGGGAGGGCCCGGCTTAGGGAAGATTGAGACCCAGTACTTC. Translated: CASSSVAGGPGLGKIETQYF.

This clonotype showed up many times. This chain connects TRBV20-1 to TRBJ2-1, with 10 bases identical to TRBD2. J gave up 6 bases and V 0 bases, and 8 bases lay outside the gene matches. This CDR3 contains 16 residues. Per the germline V gene, CDR1 is DFQATT and CDR2 is SNEGSKA (reference sequence). The CDR3 spells CSARDYLAGEPNEQFF. In DNA, the CDR3 is TGCAGTGCTAGAGACTATCTAGCGGGGGAGCCCAATGAGCAGTTCTTC.